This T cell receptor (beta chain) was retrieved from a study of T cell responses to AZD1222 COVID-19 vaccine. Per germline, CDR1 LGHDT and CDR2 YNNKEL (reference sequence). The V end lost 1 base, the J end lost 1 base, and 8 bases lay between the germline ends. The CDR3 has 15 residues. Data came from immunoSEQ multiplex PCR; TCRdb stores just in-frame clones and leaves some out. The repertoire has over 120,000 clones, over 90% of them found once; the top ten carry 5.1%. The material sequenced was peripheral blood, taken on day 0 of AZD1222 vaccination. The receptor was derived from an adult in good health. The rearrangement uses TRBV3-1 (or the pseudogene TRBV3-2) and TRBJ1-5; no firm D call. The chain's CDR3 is CASSQGISSNQPQHF. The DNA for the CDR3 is TGTGCCAGCAGCCAAGGAATTTCCAGCAATCAGCCCCAGCATTTT.